Listed below are T cell receptor beta chains from one sample, sequenced in a study of blood T cell repertoires in COVID-19. Data came from immunoSEQ multiplex PCR; TCRdb stores just in-frame clones and leaves some out. The sample lists approximately 180,000 clones; 90% were seen once. Sequencing used peripheral blood. The receptors stem from a man aged 45-65 years with acute or convalescent COVID-19. The CDR3 runs from the conserved cysteine through the conserved F or W. A D gene is named only where the DNA matches it firmly. The size field is filled for only some rows; it gives once, few, many or a size class.

size	V	D	J	CDR3	DNA
.	TRBV3-1/TRBV3-2	.	TRBJ1-2	CASSNFGGGGAGYTF	TGTGCCAGCAGCAACTTTGGAGGCGGCGGCGCTGGCTACACCTTC
.	TRBV5-3	.	TRBJ1-2	CARSSDRATYGYTF	TGTGCCAGAAGCTCGGACAGAGCGACCTATGGCTACACCTTC
.	TRBV6-6	TRBD2	TRBJ2-2	CASSWGLAGDTGELFF	TGTGCCAGCAGTTGGGGACTAGCGGGAGACACCGGGGAGCTGTTTTTT
.	TRBV29-1	.	TRBJ2-3	CSVFQGTDTQYF	TGCAGCGTTTTTCAGGGGACAGATACGCAGTATTTT
.	TRBV5-1	TRBD1	TRBJ1-2	CASSLGDRQTMHTF	TGCGCCAGCAGCTTGGGGGACAGGCAAACTATGCACACCTTC
few	TRBV6-5	.	TRBJ1-5	CASSPPTEPQHF	TGTGCCAGCAGTCCCCCGACAGAGCCCCAGCATTTT
.	TRBV18	.	TRBJ1-1	CASSPDILNTEAFF	TGTGCCAGCTCCCCGGACATATTGAACACTGAAGCTTTCTTT
.	TRBV5-6	.	TRBJ1-3	CASSFGASGNTIYF	TGTGCCAGCAGCTTTGGGGCCTCTGGAAACACCATATATTTT
.	TRBV2	.	TRBJ1-5	CASSAWGGIYQPQHF	TGTGCCAGCAGTGCTTGGGGGGGGATCTATCAGCCCCAGCATTTT
.	TRBV7-9	TRBD1	TRBJ2-5	CASSLDQLTGGRETQYF	TGTGCCAGCAGCTTAGACCAACTGACAGGGGGCAGAGAGACCCAGTACTTC